This is a list of T cell receptor beta chains from one sample in a study of CD8 T cells in ankylosing spondylitis. TCRdb analysed the 5' RACE reads with MiXCR anew, one entry per CDR3 protein. There are 300,000 to 400,000 distinct CDR3 sequences in the sample; about 20% occur only once, and roughly 13% lies in the top ten. Sequencing used blood, either unsorted or a sorted T cell fraction (not recorded which). Receptor source: a male donor with ankylosing spondylitis or in good health (not recorded which). Each CDR3 is given with its conserved first and last residue. The order of the fields is D gene, J gene, V gene, clone size, CDR3 DNA, CDR3 protein. The D gene is left open where the match is weak. Clone size, where shown, is once, few, many, or a class for clones that have expanded.

>-|TRBJ2-1|TRBV5-1|-
TGCGCCACCAGCCACCTTGGGGGCCACTCCTACAATGAGCAGTTCTTC
CATSHLGGHSYNEQFF
>-|TRBJ2-6|TRBV20-1|few
TGCAGTGCGATTGGTGGGTCAGGGGCCAACGTCCTGACTTTC
CSAIGGSGANVLTF
>-|TRBJ2-4|TRBV12-3/TRBV12-4|few
TGTGCCAGCAGTTTGTTAGGGCTAGCCAAAAACATTCAGTACTTC
CASSLLGLAKNIQYF
>-|TRBJ2-6|TRBV9|-
TGTGCCAGCAGCCGGGGGTTGGGGGCCAACGTCCTGACTTTC
CASSRGLGANVLTF
>TRBD2|TRBJ2-3|TRBV30|-
TGTGCCTGGCGGATTGGGCTGGGGGGGGATACGCAGTATTTT
CAWRIGLGGDTQYF
>-|TRBJ2-7|TRBV7-2|-
TGTGCCAGCAGCCCAGGGCCCTATCCCGCCTACGAGCAGTACTTC
CASSPGPYPAYEQYF
>-|TRBJ2-3|TRBV2|once
TGTGCCAGCGACGGAAGGGTGAACACAGATACGCAGTATTTT
CASDGRVNTDTQYF
>-|TRBJ2-4|TRBV7-9|-
TGTGCCAGCAGACGACAGGAAGGGTGGGCCAAAAACATTCAGTACTTC
CASRRQEGWAKNIQYF
>-|TRBJ2-3|TRBV9|few
TGTGCCAGCAGCGTAGGCGGCAGAAGCACAGATACGCAGTATTTT
CASSVGGRSTDTQYF
>-|TRBJ2-1|TRBV28|few
TGTGCCAGCAGTTTTAGTTGGGGGGATGAGCAGTTCTTC
CASSFSWGDEQFF
>-|TRBJ2-7|TRBV5-5|-
TGTGCCAGCAGATCCGCCCCGGGGGTTGGGGACGAGCAGTACTTC
CASRSAPGVGDEQYF
>-|TRBJ2-7|TRBV19|-
TGTGCCAGTAGTAACAGGGATTGGGACGAGCAGTACTTC
CASSNRDWDEQYF
>TRBD1|TRBJ1-1|TRBV20-1|few
TGCAGTGCTAGAGTTACAGGGGGCTGGACTGAAGCTTTCTTT
CSARVTGGWTEAFF
>TRBD2|TRBJ2-1|TRBV11-1|-
TGTGCCAGCAGCATCCTACTAGCGGGGGAAAGCTCCTACAATGAGCAGTTCTTC
CASSILLAGESSYNEQFF
>TRBD1|TRBJ2-3|TRBV20-1|few
TGCAGTGCTACCCCGGACAGGGTTGGCACAGATACGCAGTATTTT
CSATPDRVGTDTQYF
>-|TRBJ1-5|TRBV27|-
TGTGCCAGCAGTTCCCACTCGACGCCGACCGTCAATCAGCCCCAGCATTTT
CASSSHSTPTVNQPQHF
>TRBD1|TRBJ2-3|TRBV19|-
TGTGCCAGTAGTACAGGGACAGGGCTCACAGATACGCAGTATTTT
CASSTGTGLTDTQYF
>TRBD1|TRBJ1-2|TRBV12-3/TRBV12-4|once
TGTGCCAGCAGAGATGGGGAAACAGGGGGCCATGGCTACACCTTC
CASRDGETGGHGYTF
>-|TRBJ1-2|TRBV12-3/TRBV12-4|few
TGTGCCAGCAAGGCGGGGATAAACTATGGCTACACCTTC
CASKAGINYGYTF
>TRBD1|TRBJ2-7|TRBV15|once
TGTGCCACCAGCTTTTACAGGGGTTACTACGAGCAGTACTTC
CATSFYRGYYEQYF
>-|TRBJ2-7|TRBV29-1|-
TGCAGCGTTGAAATGGGCCCACAGAGTTACGAGCAGTACTTC
CSVEMGPQSYEQYF
>-|TRBJ2-3|TRBV7-9|few
TGTGCCAGCAGCTTAATGGGGGCAGATACGCAGTATTTT
CASSLMGADTQYF
>TRBD2|TRBJ2-5|TRBV3-1|-
TGTGCCAGCACCACCGAGGGACTAGGCCAAGAGACCCAGTACTTC
CASTTEGLGQETQYF
>-|TRBJ2-3|TRBV7-8|many
TGTGCCAGCAGCTTAGGATTAGGACAAACAGATACGCAGTATTTT
CASSLGLGQTDTQYF
>TRBD2|TRBJ2-1|TRBV20-1|few
TGCAGTGCTTCAAAGCGGGGCCGTCCGAATGAGCAGTTCTTC
CSASKRGRPNEQFF
>TRBD1|TRBJ1-2|TRBV5-1|-
TGCGCCAGCAGCTCCCGGGACAGAAACTATGGCTACACCTTC
CASSSRDRNYGYTF
>-|TRBJ2-1|TRBV14|few
TGTGCCAGCAGCCCCTGGTCCATACATGAGGGTGAGCAGTTCTTC
CASSPWSIHEGEQFF
>-|TRBJ1-3|TRBV5-1|-
TGCGCCAGCAGCTCGGTAGGGACTGGAAACACCATATATTTT
CASSSVGTGNTIYF
>-|TRBJ2-1|TRBV9|few
TGTGCCAGCAGCGTAGACGGGGTGGGGGAGCAGTTCTTC
CASSVDGVGEQFF
>-|TRBJ2-3|TRBV5-6|few
TGTGCCAGCAGAGAGGACCAGGTGGGCACAGATACGCAGTATTTT
CASREDQVGTDTQYF
>-|TRBJ2-7|TRBV4-1|many
TGCGCCAGCAGCCAAGAGGGCTCTCTTAGCGAGCAGTACTTC
CASSQEGSLSEQYF
>TRBD2|TRBJ2-5|TRBV20-1|few
TGCAGTGCTGCTCAGAAGCGGGGGGGAGAAGAGACCCAGTACTTC
CSAAQKRGGEETQYF
>-|TRBJ2-1|TRBV3-1|few
TGTGCCAGCAGCCAAGAACTACCATCCTACAATGAGCAGTTCTTC
CASSQELPSYNEQFF
>-|TRBJ1-2|TRBV20-1|-
TGCAGTGCTAGAGCAGCCGGGTCACCCGAAGGCTACACCTTC
CSARAAGSPEGYTF
>TRBD2|TRBJ2-7|TRBV29-1|-
TGCAGCGTTGAGACGACCGGGACTAGCAGCTACGAGCAGTACTTC
CSVETTGTSSYEQYF
>TRBD1|TRBJ2-5|TRBV5-5|-
TGTGCCAGCAGCCCTGGACAGGGACAGTTACAAGAGACCCAGTACTTC
CASSPGQGQLQETQYF
>-|TRBJ2-1|TRBV12-3/TRBV12-4|-
TGTGCCAGCAGCTCCTCGAGGTACTCCTACAATGAGCAGTTCTTC
CASSSSRYSYNEQFF
>-|TRBJ2-5|TRBV21-1|few
TGTGCCAGCAGCAAAGGGCGCCGGGACAGGGGGCCCCAAGAGACCCAGTACTTC
CASSKGRRDRGPQETQYF
>-|TRBJ2-3|TRBV9|-
TGTGCCAGCAGCGTAGAAGGTGCCAGCACAGATACGCAGTATTTT
CASSVEGASTDTQYF
>TRBD2|TRBJ2-3|TRBV30|-
TGTGCCTGGGGCTTCGGGAGGGCGGATACGCAGTATTTT
CAWGFGRADTQYF
>-|TRBJ2-3|TRBV20-1|once
TGCAGTGCTGTCACGCCGGGGGCCCCCCGGGTAGATACGCAGTATTTT
CSAVTPGAPRVDTQYF
>-|TRBJ2-3|TRBV12-3/TRBV12-4|few
TGTGCCAGCAGCCTGGGTTGGGTTACGCAGTATTTT
CASSLGWVTQYF
>-|TRBJ1-1|TRBV12-3/TRBV12-4|-
TGTGCCAGCAGTTTAGGGGCAGTCATGAACACTGAAGCTTTCTTT
CASSLGAVMNTEAFF
>TRBD2|TRBJ2-1|TRBV2|-
TGTGCCAGCAGTGAGGGCGGGGGGGAATACAATGAGCAGTTCTTC
CASSEGGGEYNEQFF
>-|TRBJ2-2|TRBV4-2|-
TGTGCCAGCAGCCAAGATGTTTTCATCGGGGGACGGACCACCGGGGAGCTGTTTTTT
CASSQDVFIGGRTTGELFF
>-|TRBJ2-1|TRBV5-1|-
TGCGCCAGCAGCCAACGGGCGGGATACAATGAGCAGTTCTTC
CASSQRAGYNEQFF